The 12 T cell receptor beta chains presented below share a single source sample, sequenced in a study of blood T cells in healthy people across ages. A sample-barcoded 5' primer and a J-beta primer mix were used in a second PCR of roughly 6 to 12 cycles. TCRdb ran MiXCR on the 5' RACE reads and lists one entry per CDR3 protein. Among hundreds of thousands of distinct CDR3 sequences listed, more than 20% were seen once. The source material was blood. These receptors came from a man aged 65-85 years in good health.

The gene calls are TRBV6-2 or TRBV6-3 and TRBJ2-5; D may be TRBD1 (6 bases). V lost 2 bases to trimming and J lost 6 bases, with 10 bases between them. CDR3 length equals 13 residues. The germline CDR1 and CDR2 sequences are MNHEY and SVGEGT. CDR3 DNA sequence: TGTGCCAGCAGTTACGGGGGCCTACAGACCCAGTACTTC. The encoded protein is CASSYGGLQTQYF.

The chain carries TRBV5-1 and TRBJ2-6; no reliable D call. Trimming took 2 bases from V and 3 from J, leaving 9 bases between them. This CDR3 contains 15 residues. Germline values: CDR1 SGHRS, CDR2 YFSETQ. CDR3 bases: TGCGCCAGCAGCTTAACTGCTGGTGGGGCCAACGTCCTGACTTTC. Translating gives CASSLTAGGANVLTF.

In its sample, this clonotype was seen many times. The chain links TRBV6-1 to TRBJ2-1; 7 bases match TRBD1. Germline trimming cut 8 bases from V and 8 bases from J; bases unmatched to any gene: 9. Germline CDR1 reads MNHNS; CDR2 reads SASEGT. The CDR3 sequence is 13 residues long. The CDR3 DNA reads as TGTGCCAGCGGCCTGACAGGGTCCCATGAGCAGTTCTTC. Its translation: CASGLTGSHEQFF.

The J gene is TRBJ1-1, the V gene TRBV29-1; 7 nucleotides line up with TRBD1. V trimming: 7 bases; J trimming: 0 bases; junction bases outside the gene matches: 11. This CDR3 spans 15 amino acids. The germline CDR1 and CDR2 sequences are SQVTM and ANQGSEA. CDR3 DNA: TGCAGCGGACAGGGTCAGCTTGGGGTGAACACTGAAGCTTTCTTT. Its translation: CSGQGQLGVNTEAFF.

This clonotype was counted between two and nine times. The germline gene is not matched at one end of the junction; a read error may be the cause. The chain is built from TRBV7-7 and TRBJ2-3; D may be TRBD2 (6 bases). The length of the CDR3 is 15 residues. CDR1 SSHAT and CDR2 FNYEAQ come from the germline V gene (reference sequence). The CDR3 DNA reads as TGTGCTAGCAGCACAGGACTATCTGGGACAGATACGCAGTATTTT. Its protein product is CASSTGLSGTDTQYF.

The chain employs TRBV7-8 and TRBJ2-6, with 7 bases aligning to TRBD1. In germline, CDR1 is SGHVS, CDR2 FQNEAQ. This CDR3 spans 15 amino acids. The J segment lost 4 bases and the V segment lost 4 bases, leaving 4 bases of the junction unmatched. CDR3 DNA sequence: TGTGCCAGCAGCTCCCAGGGGGTCGGGGCCAACGTCCTGACTTTC. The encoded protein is CASSSQGVGANVLTF.

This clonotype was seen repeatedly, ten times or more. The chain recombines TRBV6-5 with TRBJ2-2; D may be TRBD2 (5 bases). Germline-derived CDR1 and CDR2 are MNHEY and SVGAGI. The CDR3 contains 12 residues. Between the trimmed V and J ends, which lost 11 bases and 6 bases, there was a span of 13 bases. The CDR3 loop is CAASAVAGELFF. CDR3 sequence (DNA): TGTGCCGCCTCAGCGGTGGCCGGGGAGCTGTTTTTT.

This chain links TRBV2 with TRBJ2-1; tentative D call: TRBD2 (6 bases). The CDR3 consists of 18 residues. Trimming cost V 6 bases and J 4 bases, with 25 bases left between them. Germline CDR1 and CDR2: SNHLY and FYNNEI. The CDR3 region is CASRRASGSGTLYNEQFF. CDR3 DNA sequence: TGTGCCAGCAGGCGGGCGTCCGGATCCGGGACTCTTTACAATGAGCAGTTCTTC.

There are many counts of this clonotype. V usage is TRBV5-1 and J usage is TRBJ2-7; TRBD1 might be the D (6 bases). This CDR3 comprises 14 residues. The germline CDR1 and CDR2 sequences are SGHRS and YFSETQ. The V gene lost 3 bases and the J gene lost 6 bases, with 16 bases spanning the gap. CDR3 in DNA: TGCGCCAGCAGCTCAGGGGAAGTCTTCGGCGAGCAGTACTTC. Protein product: CASSSGEVFGEQYF.

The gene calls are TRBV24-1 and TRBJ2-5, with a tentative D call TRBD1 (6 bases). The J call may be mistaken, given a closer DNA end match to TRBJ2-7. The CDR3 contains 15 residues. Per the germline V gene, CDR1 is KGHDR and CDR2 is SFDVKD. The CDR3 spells CATSDLRQEDYEQYF. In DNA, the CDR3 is TGTGCCACCAGTGATTTGAGACAGGAGGACTACGAGCAGTACTTC.

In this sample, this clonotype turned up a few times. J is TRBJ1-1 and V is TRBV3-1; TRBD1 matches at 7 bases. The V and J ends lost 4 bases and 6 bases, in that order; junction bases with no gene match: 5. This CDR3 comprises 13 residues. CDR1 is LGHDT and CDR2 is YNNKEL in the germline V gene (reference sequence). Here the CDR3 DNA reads TGTGCCAGCAGCCCCTACCAGGGGGCTGAAGCTTTCTTT. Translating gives CASSPYQGAEAFF.

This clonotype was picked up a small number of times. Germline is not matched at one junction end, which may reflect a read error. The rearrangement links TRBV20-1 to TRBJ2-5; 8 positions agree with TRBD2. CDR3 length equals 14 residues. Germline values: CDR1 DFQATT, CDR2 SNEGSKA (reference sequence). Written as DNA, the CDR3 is TGCAGTGCTAGAGACGGGAGGGCCGGCAATGAGCAGCTCTTC. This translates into CSARDGRAGNEQLF.